Listed here are 16 T cell receptor beta chains from one sample, sequenced in a study of blood T cells in healthy people across ages. Sample-barcoded 5' priming and a J-beta primer mix drove a second PCR of 7 to 11 cycles. From the 5' RACE reads, TCRdb called clonotypes with MiXCR, one entry per CDR3 protein. The sample lists roughly 640,000 distinct CDR3 sequences, 25% to 35% occurring once. Source material: blood. These receptors all come from a woman of 80 years or more in good health.

In this sample, this clonotype turned up a few times. The chain links TRBV4-1 to TRBJ1-4; 11 bases map to TRBD1. This CDR3 has 16 amino acids. The ends lost 1 base at V and 4 bases at J; junction bases unmatched: 2. The germline gives CDR1 MGHRA, CDR2 YSYEKL. The CDR3 loop is CASSQVGTGGNEKLFF. The CDR3 DNA reads TGCGCCAGCAGCCAAGTTGGGACAGGGGGTAATGAAAAACTGTTTTTT.

This clonotype was counted a few times. A much larger clone lies one base from this, so it may be a read error. The V and J genes are TRBV29-1 and TRBJ2-7, with 8 bases identical to TRBD2. Unmatched junction bases numbered 15, after V lost 7 bases and J lost 7 bases. From germline, CDR1 is SQVTM and CDR2 ANQGSEA. The CDR3 has 14 residues. CDR3 sequence (DNA): TGCAGCGGCCTTAGCGGGGCCATCGGGAATGAGCAGTACTTC. Translating gives CSGLSGAIGNEQYF.

In this sample, this clonotype turned up many times. The rearrangement joins TRBV4-3 to TRBJ2-1, with 12 bases matching TRBD2. This CDR3 is built from 16 residues. V lost 2 bases, J lost 2 bases, and 1 base stayed unmatched. Germline assignment: CDR1 LGHNA and CDR2 YSLEER. In DNA, the CDR3 is TGCGCCAGCAGCCAACCTAGCGGGGGGGCCTACAATGAGCAGTTCTTC. Translation gives CASSQPSGGAYNEQFF.

This clonotype was seen repeatedly, ten times or more. V is TRBV7-8 and J is TRBJ2-5; 8 positions agree with TRBD1. Losses at the gene ends were 5 bases for V and 2 bases for J; bases not matched to a gene: 10. The germline gives CDR1 SGHVS, CDR2 FQNEAQ. This CDR3 has 16 residues. The CDR3 reads CASSRGRTGRQETQYF. CDR3 in DNA: TGTGCCAGCAGCCGGGGCCGGACAGGGAGGCAAGAGACCCAGTACTTC.

Turning to this clonotype: The junction and the germline gene differ at one end; a read error may be behind it. V usage is TRBV20-1 and J usage is TRBJ2-3, with a tentative D call TRBD1 (6 bases). CDR1 and CDR2 (germline): DFQATT, SNEGSKA (reference sequence). The CDR3 has 17 residues. CDR3 in amino acids: CGATKDYAGEFTDTQYF. CDR3 nucleotides: TGTGGTGCGACGAAAGACTATGCAGGGGAATTCACAGATACGCAGTATTTT.

The V call is TRBV28, the J call TRBJ1-6; no reliable D call. Germline lookup yields CDR1 MDHEN and CDR2 SYDVKM. Trimming stripped 2 bases from V and 7 bases from J, with 21 bases between. The CDR3 totals 18 residues. This CDR3 reads CASSLGWRHSWRNSPLHF. DNA for the CDR3: TGTGCCAGCAGTTTAGGATGGAGACACTCTTGGCGGAATTCACCCCTCCACTTT.

Worth noting for this clonotype: This may arise from a read error, as a much more abundant clone is one base away. The CDR3 spells CASGPQETQYF. Written as DNA, the CDR3 is TGTGCCAGCGGACCCCAAGAGACCCAGTACTTC. The rearrangement links TRBV13 to TRBJ2-5; D is ambiguous. The V gene's germline CDR1 is PRHDT and CDR2 FYEKMQ (reference sequence). Trimming shortened V by 8 bases and J by 1 base, and 5 bases separated the two germline ends. CDR3 size: 11 residues. The variable domain in full, with the rest retrieved from reference TRBV13 and TRBJ2-5, is AAGVIQSPRHLIKEKRETATLKCYPIPRHDTVYWYQQGPGQDPQFLISFYEKMQSDKGSIPDRFSAQQFSDYHSELNMSSLELGDSALYFCASGPQETQYFGPGTRLLVL.

The count of this clonotype is one. This may arise from a read error, as a much more abundant clone is one base away. CDR3 DNA: TGTGCCACCAGCAGAGATGACACACACGCAGATACGCAGTATTTT. Translated: CATSRDDTHADTQYF. The rearrangement uses TRBV15 and TRBJ2-3; D is ambiguous. The germline V gene encodes CDR1 LNHNV and CDR2 YYDKDF (reference sequence). Trimming removed 0 bases at V and 4 bases at J, with 11 bases between. This CDR3 comprises 15 residues.

This clonotype was recorded a few times. The V and J genes are TRBV28 and TRBJ2-1, with 12 nucleotides matching TRBD2. The germline V gene encodes CDR1 MDHEN and CDR2 SYDVKM. The CDR3 length is 15 residues. In DNA, the CDR3 is TGTGCATCGGCTAGCGGGGGGGCCGCCTACAATGAGCAGTTCTTC. It encodes CASASGGAAYNEQFF. Full variable domain (remainder filled in from reference TRBV28 and TRBJ2-1): DVKVTQSSRYLVKRTGEKVFLECVQDMDHENMFWYRQDPGLGLRLIYFSYDVKMKEKGDIPEGYSVSREKKERFSLILESASTNQTSMYLCASASGGAAYNEQFFGPGTRLTVL.

The chain carries TRBV7-6 and TRBJ1-1; D is possibly TRBD1 (5 bases). The CDR3 is 13 residues long. The V end was cut by 2 bases, the J end by 4 bases, with 8 bases between. From germline, CDR1 is SGHVS and CDR2 FNYEAQ. CDR3 bases: TGTGCCAGCAGCTTATCAGGGATCACTGAAGCTTTCTTT. Translation: CASSLSGITEAFF.

In this sample, this clonotype turned up many times. V gene TRBV3-1 combines with J gene TRBJ1-6; D uncertain. The CDR3 spans 13 residues. The germline CDR1 and CDR2 sequences are LGHDT and YNNKEL (reference sequence). V was shortened by 5 bases and J by 6 bases, with 8 bases between the two germline ends. In nucleotides, the CDR3 is TGTGCCAGCAGCTCACAGACTAATTCACCCCTCCACTTT. Amino acid sequence: CASSSQTNSPLHF.

This clonotype came up many times. V gene TRBV6-5 combines with J gene TRBJ1-1, with 10 bases lining up with TRBD1. Germline-derived CDR1 and CDR2 are MNHEY and SVGAGI. CDR3 length equals 15 residues. V lost 4 bases and J lost 0; bases outside the gene matches: 2. CDR3 residues: CASSWGQGLNTEAFF. The DNA for the CDR3 is TGTGCCAGCAGTTGGGGACAGGGGTTGAACACTGAAGCTTTCTTT.

This clonotype was found a few times. The chain uses TRBV29-1 and TRBJ1-2; D not resolved. CDR1 is SQVTM, CDR2 ANQGSEA, per germline. With 3 bases removed from V and 4 bases from J, the gap between germline ends came to 12 bases. The CDR3 consists of 13 residues. CDR3 sequence: CSVEPGNLYGYTF. CDR3 in DNA: TGCAGCGTTGAGCCAGGCAACCTCTATGGCTACACCTTC.

This clonotype was seen more than once but under ten times. The chain couples TRBV2 to TRBJ1-1, with D perhaps TRBD1 (6 bases). The CDR3 runs to 16 residues. V was shortened by 4 bases and J by 1 base, with 16 bases between the two germline ends. Germline-derived CDR1 and CDR2 are SNHLY and FYNNEI. Written as DNA, the CDR3 is TGTGCCAGCAGTGGGGGGGGCGGGGTTTGGAACACTGAAGCTTTCTTT. Its translation: CASSGGGGVWNTEAFF. Full variable domain (remainder filled in from reference TRBV2 and TRBJ1-1): EPEVTQTPSHQVTQMGQEVILRCVPISNHLYFYWYRQILGQKVEFLVSFYNNEISEKSEIFDDQFSVERPDGSNFTLKIRSTKLEDSAMYFCASSGGGGVWNTEAFFGQGTRLTVV.

This clonotype has only one observation. V gene TRBV7-2 combines with J gene TRBJ2-3, with a tentative D call TRBD1 (6 bases). The CDR3 is 15 amino acids. Germline V gene data show CDR1 as SGHTA and CDR2 as FQGNSA. Trimming cost V 5 bases and J 2 bases, with 14 bases left between them. CDR3 amino acids: CASSPGHGNTDTQYF. CDR3 in DNA: TGTGCCAGCAGCCCGGGACACGGGAACACAGATACGCAGTATTTT.

In this sample, this clonotype turned up a few times. The chain couples TRBV5-1 to TRBJ2-3, with a tentative D call TRBD1 (5 bases). V lost 7 bases and J lost 8, with 23 bases in between. The germline CDR1 and CDR2 sequences are SGHRS and YFSETQ. The CDR3 length is 15 residues. The CDR3 protein is CASGTLGQGESTQYF. The CDR3 nucleotides read TGCGCCAGCGGAACCCTCGGACAAGGTGAAAGTACGCAGTATTTT.